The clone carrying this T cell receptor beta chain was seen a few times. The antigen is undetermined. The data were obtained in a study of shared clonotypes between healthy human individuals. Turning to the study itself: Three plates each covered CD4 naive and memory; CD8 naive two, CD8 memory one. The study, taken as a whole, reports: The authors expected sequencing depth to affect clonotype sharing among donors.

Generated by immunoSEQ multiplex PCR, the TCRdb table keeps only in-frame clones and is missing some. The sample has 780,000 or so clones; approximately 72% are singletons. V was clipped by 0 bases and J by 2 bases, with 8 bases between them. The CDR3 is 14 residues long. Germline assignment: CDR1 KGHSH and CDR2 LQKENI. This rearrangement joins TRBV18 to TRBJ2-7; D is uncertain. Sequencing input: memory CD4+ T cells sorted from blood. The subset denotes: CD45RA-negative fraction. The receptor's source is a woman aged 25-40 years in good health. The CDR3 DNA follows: TGTGCCAGCTCACCACCCAGCGCTCCCTACGAGCAGTACTTC. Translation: CASSPPSAPYEQYF.